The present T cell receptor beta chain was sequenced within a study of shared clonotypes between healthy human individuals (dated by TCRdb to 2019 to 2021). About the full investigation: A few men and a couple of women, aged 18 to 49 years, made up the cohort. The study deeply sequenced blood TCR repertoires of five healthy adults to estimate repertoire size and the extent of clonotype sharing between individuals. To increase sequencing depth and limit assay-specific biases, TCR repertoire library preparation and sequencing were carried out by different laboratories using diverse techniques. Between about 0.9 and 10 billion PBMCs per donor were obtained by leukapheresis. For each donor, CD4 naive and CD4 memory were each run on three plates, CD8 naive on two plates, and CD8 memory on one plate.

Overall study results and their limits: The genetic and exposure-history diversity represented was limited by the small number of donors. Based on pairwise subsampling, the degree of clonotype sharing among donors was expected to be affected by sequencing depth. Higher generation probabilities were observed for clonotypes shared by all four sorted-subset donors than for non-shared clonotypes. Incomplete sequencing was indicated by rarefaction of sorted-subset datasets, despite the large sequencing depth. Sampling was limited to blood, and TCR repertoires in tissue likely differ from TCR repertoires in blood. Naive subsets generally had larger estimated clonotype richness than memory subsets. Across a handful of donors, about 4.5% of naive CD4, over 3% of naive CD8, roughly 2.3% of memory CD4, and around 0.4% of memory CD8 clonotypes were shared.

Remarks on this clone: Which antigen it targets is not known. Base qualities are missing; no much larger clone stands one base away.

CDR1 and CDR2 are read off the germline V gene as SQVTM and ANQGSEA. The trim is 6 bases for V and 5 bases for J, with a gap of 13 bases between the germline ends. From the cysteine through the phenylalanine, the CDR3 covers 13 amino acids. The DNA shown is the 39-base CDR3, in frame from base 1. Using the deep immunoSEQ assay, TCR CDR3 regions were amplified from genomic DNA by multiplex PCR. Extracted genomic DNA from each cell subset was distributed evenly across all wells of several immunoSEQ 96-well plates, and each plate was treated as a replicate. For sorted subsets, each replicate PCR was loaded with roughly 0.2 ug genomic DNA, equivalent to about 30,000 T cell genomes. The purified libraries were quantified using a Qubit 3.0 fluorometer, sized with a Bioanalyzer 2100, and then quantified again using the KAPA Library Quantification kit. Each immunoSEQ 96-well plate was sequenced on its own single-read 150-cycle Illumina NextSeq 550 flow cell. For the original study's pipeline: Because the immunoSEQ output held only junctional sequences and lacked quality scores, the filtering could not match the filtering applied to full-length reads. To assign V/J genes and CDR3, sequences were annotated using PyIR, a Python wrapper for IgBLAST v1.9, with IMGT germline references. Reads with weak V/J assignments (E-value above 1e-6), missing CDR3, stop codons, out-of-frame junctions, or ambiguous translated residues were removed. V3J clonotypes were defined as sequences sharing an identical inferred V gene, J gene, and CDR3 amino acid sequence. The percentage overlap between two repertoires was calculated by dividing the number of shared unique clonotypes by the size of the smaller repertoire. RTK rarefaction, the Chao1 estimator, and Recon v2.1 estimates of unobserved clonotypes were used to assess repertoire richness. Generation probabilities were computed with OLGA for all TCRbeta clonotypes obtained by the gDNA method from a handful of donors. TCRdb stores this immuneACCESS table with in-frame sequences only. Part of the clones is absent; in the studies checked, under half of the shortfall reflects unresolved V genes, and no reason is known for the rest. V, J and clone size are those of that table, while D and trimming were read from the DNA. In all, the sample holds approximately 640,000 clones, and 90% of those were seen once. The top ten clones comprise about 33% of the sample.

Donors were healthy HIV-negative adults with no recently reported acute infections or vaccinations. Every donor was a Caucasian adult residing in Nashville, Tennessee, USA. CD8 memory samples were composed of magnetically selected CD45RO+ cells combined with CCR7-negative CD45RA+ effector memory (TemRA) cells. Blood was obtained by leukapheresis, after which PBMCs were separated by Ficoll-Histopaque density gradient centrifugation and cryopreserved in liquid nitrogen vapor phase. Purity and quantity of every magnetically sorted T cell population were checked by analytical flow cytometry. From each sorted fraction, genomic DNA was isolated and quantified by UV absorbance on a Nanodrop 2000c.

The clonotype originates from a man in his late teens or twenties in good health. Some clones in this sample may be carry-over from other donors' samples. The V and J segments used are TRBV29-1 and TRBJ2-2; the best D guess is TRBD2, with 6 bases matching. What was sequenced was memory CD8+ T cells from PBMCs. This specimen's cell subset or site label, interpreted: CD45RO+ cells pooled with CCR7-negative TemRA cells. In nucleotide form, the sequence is TGCAGCGTCCGATCGGGGGATACCGGGGAGCTGTTTTTT. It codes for CSVRSGDTGELFF.